The rows below give T cell receptor beta chains drawn from one sample of a study of glioma-infiltrating T cells. Using its own MiXCR run on the multiplex PCR reads, TCRdb lists one record per CDR3 protein. Of about 140,000 distinct CDR3 sequences listed, about two fifths are singletons. The specimen was glioma tissue, nonneoplastic brain tissue, or PBMCs (not recorded which). All receptors derive from a human donor with low-grade glioma or glioblastoma, undergoing nonglioma brain surgery, or in good health (not recorded which). CDR3s include the opening cysteine and the closing phenylalanine or tryptophan. Each record gives: clone size, D gene, J gene, V gene, CDR3 protein, CDR3 DNA. A D gene is named only where the DNA matches it firmly. Only part of the rows carry a size: once, few, many, or a class if the clone is expanded.

clone_size: few; d_call: TRBD1; j_call: TRBJ2-2; v_call: TRBV6-5; cdr3_aa: CASSSDRVTGELFF; cdr3_nt: TGTGCCAGCAGTTCAGACAGGGTCACCGGGGAGCTGTTTTTT
clone_size: many; d_call: .; j_call: TRBJ2-5; v_call: TRBV6-2/TRBV6-3; cdr3_aa: CASTSRGSDGETQYF; cdr3_nt: TGTGCCAGCACCTCACGGGGCTCCGACGGGGAGACCCAGTACTTC
clone_size: .; d_call: TRBD1; j_call: TRBJ2-7; v_call: TRBV5-4; cdr3_aa: CASIGGQNPYEQYF; cdr3_nt: TGTGCCAGCATAGGGGGCCAAAACCCCTACGAGCAGTACTTC
clone_size: .; d_call: .; j_call: TRBJ2-5; v_call: TRBV28; cdr3_aa: CASSTSAGDRQETKYF; cdr3_nt: TGTGCCAGCAGCACCTCCGCCGGGGACCGGCAAGAGACCAAGTACTTC
clone_size: .; d_call: TRBD1; j_call: TRBJ1-5; v_call: TRBV6-1; cdr3_aa: CASSDGTGSQPQHF; cdr3_nt: TGTGCCAGCAGTGACGGGACAGGGTCCCAGCCCCAGCATTTT
clone_size: .; d_call: .; j_call: TRBJ2-5; v_call: TRBV28; cdr3_aa: CASSEGSSTQYF; cdr3_nt: TGTGCCAGCAGTGAGGGCTCCTCGACCCAGTACTTC
clone_size: few; d_call: .; j_call: TRBJ2-7; v_call: TRBV6-2/TRBV6-3; cdr3_aa: CASSYLGVEQYF; cdr3_nt: TGTGCCAGCAGTTACTTAGGGGTCGAGCAGTACTTC
clone_size: .; d_call: TRBD2; j_call: TRBJ2-3; v_call: TRBV25-1; cdr3_aa: CVSSPRLAGGTDTQYF; cdr3_nt: TGTGTCAGCAGTCCGCGACTAGCGGGGGGCACAGATACGCAGTATTTT
clone_size: few; d_call: .; j_call: TRBJ1-1; v_call: TRBV29-1; cdr3_aa: CSVTGSGMNTEAFF; cdr3_nt: TGCAGCGTTACAGGGTCGGGTATGAACACTGAAGCTTTCTTT
clone_size: .; d_call: .; j_call: TRBJ1-1; v_call: TRBV20-1; cdr3_aa: CSALAFYGNTEAFF; cdr3_nt: TGCAGTGCTCTCGCCTTTTACGGGAACACTGAAGCTTTCTTT
clone_size: .; d_call: .; j_call: TRBJ1-2; v_call: TRBV4-1; cdr3_aa: CASSPEIVGNYGYTF; cdr3_nt: TGCGCCAGCAGCCCCGAAATCGTCGGGAACTATGGCTACACCTTC
clone_size: .; d_call: .; j_call: TRBJ2-2; v_call: TRBV6-6; cdr3_aa: CASSYGINTGELFF; cdr3_nt: TGTGCCAGCAGTTACGGGATTAACACCGGGGAGCTGTTTTTT
clone_size: once; d_call: .; j_call: TRBJ2-7; v_call: TRBV29-1; cdr3_aa: CSVGRGDSEQYF; cdr3_nt: TGCAGCGTCGGAAGGGGAGATAGCGAGCAGTACTTC
clone_size: .; d_call: .; j_call: TRBJ1-4; v_call: TRBV14; cdr3_aa: CASSQDGGAWATNEKLFF; cdr3_nt: TGTGCCAGCAGCCAAGATGGAGGGGCTTGGGCAACTAATGAAAAACTGTTTTTT
clone_size: .; d_call: .; j_call: TRBJ2-5; v_call: TRBV25-1; cdr3_aa: CASSGPQENYQETQYF; cdr3_nt: TGTGCCAGCAGTGGCCCACAGGAGAATTACCAAGAGACCCAGTACTTC
clone_size: .; d_call: .; j_call: TRBJ2-6; v_call: TRBV28; cdr3_aa: CASRTSSGANVLTF; cdr3_nt: TGTGCCAGCAGGACATCCTCTGGGGCCAACGTCCTGACTTTC
clone_size: few; d_call: .; j_call: TRBJ1-6; v_call: TRBV6-6; cdr3_aa: CASSYSEVGYSPLHF; cdr3_nt: TGTGCCAGCAGTTACTCTGAAGTAGGCTATTCACCCCTCCACTTT
clone_size: .; d_call: .; j_call: TRBJ1-1; v_call: TRBV12-3/TRBV12-4; cdr3_aa: CASSRQLMNTEAFF; cdr3_nt: TGTGCCAGCAGTCGACAGTTGATGAACACTGAAGCTTTCTTT
clone_size: few; d_call: .; j_call: TRBJ1-6; v_call: TRBV6-1; cdr3_aa: CASGADVSSPLHF; cdr3_nt: TGTGCCAGCGGGGCCGACGTAAGTTCACCCCTCCACTTT
clone_size: many; d_call: .; j_call: TRBJ1-1; v_call: TRBV10-2; cdr3_aa: CASSESKWISFF; cdr3_nt: TGCGCCAGCAGTGAGTCGAAGTGGATCTCTTTCTTT
clone_size: .; d_call: TRBD1; j_call: TRBJ2-7; v_call: TRBV25-1; cdr3_aa: CASSDSFRGPHEQYF; cdr3_nt: TGTGCCAGCAGTGACTCCTTTAGGGGGCCCCACGAGCAGTACTTC
clone_size: .; d_call: .; j_call: TRBJ2-7; v_call: TRBV7-2; cdr3_aa: CASSRSRSDGEQYF; cdr3_nt: TGTGCCAGCAGCCGCTCTAGGTCCGACGGTGAGCAGTACTTC
clone_size: .; d_call: TRBD2; j_call: TRBJ2-7; v_call: TRBV7-2; cdr3_aa: CASSLDASGGYNEQYF; cdr3_nt: TGTGCCAGCAGCTTAGATGCTAGCGGGGGCTACAATGAGCAGTACTTC
clone_size: few; d_call: .; j_call: TRBJ2-3; v_call: TRBV18; cdr3_aa: CASSPTTGTDTQYF; cdr3_nt: TGTGCCAGCTCACCCACGACGGGCACAGATACGCAGTATTTT
clone_size: .; d_call: .; j_call: TRBJ2-2; v_call: TRBV7-9; cdr3_aa: CASSLAGWELFF; cdr3_nt: TGTGCCAGCAGCTTAGCAGGATGGGAGCTGTTTTTT
clone_size: .; d_call: .; j_call: TRBJ2-7; v_call: TRBV15; cdr3_aa: CATRGSLSSYEQYF; cdr3_nt: TGTGCCACCAGAGGCTCATTAAGCTCCTACGAGCAGTACTTC
clone_size: many; d_call: .; j_call: TRBJ2-1; v_call: TRBV28; cdr3_aa: CASSLGGNEQFF; cdr3_nt: TGTGCCAGCAGTTTAGGTGGCAATGAGCAGTTCTTC
clone_size: .; d_call: .; j_call: TRBJ1-6; v_call: TRBV6-2/TRBV6-3; cdr3_aa: CASSFLQEHNSPLHF; cdr3_nt: TGTGCCAGCAGTTTCTTACAGGAACATAATTCACCCCTCCACTTT
clone_size: few; d_call: TRBD1; j_call: TRBJ2-7; v_call: TRBV6-2/TRBV6-3; cdr3_aa: CASRQLGTGAYEQYF; cdr3_nt: TGTGCCAGCAGACAGCTTGGGACAGGGGCCTACGAGCAGTACTTC
clone_size: few; d_call: .; j_call: TRBJ2-7; v_call: TRBV28; cdr3_aa: CASRSGVPEQYF; cdr3_nt: TGTGCCAGCAGGTCAGGGGTTCCCGAGCAGTACTTC
clone_size: .; d_call: .; j_call: TRBJ1-2; v_call: TRBV4-1; cdr3_aa: CASSRDTDYGYTF; cdr3_nt: TGCGCCAGCAGCCGGGACACGGACTATGGCTACACCTTC